A selection of T cell receptor beta chains follows, all from one sample in a study of blood T cell repertoires in COVID-19. The repertoire was sequenced with immunoSEQ multiplex PCR; TCRdb's copy has only in-frame clones and lacks some. This table holds some 140,000 clones, roughly 79% found once. What was sequenced was peripheral blood. These receptors all stem from a woman aged 60-75 years with active or convalescent COVID-19. Both conserved end residues are part of each CDR3. The D gene is left open where the match is weak. Rows may omit the clone size; those that give it use once, few, many or a size class.

>TRBJ1-1|.|.|TRBV6-1
CASSEIQFTEAFF
TGTGCCAGCAGTGAGATACAGTTCACTGAAGCTTTCTTT
>TRBJ2-3|TRBD1|.|TRBV27
CASKQGLATDTQYF
TGTGCCAGCAAACAGGGGTTGGCCACAGATACGCAGTATTTT
>TRBJ2-7|.|.|TRBV27
CASSLYVGNYEQYF
TGTGCCAGCAGTTTATATGTCGGGAACTACGAGCAGTACTTC
>TRBJ2-7|TRBD2|once|TRBV18
CASSESAGLSYEQYF
TGTGCCAGCTCCGAATCAGCGGGACTCTCCTACGAGCAGTACTTC
>TRBJ2-5|TRBD2|few|TRBV7-3
CASSPGRGAQETQYF
TGTGCCAGCAGCCCAGGGCGGGGGGCCCAAGAGACCCAGTACTTC
>TRBJ2-3|TRBD2|.|TRBV6-1
CASSDLGGGFNTQYF
TGTGCCAGCAGTGACCTGGGCGGGGGGTTCAATACGCAGTATTTT
>TRBJ1-4|.|few|TRBV3-1/TRBV3-2
CASSPPAGAGEKLFF
TGTGCCAGCAGCCCTCCAGCAGGGGCGGGTGAAAAACTGTTTTTT
>TRBJ1-1|.|.|TRBV19
CASSMSISWNTEAFF
TGTGCCAGTAGTATGAGTATCTCGTGGAACACTGAAGCTTTCTTT
>TRBJ1-4|.|.|TRBV28
CASTMNEKLFF
TGTGCCAGCACTATGAATGAAAAACTGTTTTTT
>TRBJ1-1|.|few|TRBV6-5
CASSYWRGLGTEAFF
TGTGCCAGCAGTTATTGGCGGGGGCTGGGGACTGAAGCTTTCTTT
>TRBJ2-3|.|.|TRBV10-3
CAIKSSETPQYF
TGTGCCATCAAATCTAGCGAGACCCCGCAGTATTTT
>TRBJ2-2|.|.|TRBV15
CATSSPSVNTGELFF
TGTGCCACCAGCAGTCCTTCAGTGAACACCGGGGAGCTGTTTTTT
>TRBJ1-4|.|.|TRBV5-1
CASSLRGEKLFF
TGCGCCAGCAGCTTAAGGGGCGAAAAACTGTTTTTT
>TRBJ2-2|TRBD2|.|TRBV7-8
CASTSPGLAGPPNTGELFF
TGTGCCAGCACCTCCCCGGGACTAGCGGGGCCACCGAACACCGGGGAGCTGTTTTTT
>TRBJ1-1|.|.|TRBV28
CASNPGGLRTEAFF
TGTGCCAGCAACCCCGGCGGGCTAAGGACTGAAGCTTTCTTT
>TRBJ1-1|.|.|TRBV19
CASSMGEMNTEAFF
TGTGCCAGTAGTATGGGAGAGATGAACACTGAAGCTTTCTTT
>TRBJ2-7|TRBD2|few|TRBV9
CASSVGGSEQYF
TGTGCCAGCAGCGTCGGGGGGTCCGAGCAGTACTTC
>TRBJ2-3|TRBD2|.|TRBV25-1
CASSRLAGVGTDTQYF
TGTGCCAGCAGTCGACTAGCGGGAGTGGGCACAGATACGCAGTATTTT
>TRBJ1-1|.|.|TRBV28
CASSLGGTTMLDTEAFF
TGTGCCAGCAGTTTAGGTGGGACAACCATGTTAGACACTGAAGCTTTCTTT
>TRBJ1-5|.|.|TRBV10-3
CAIKGGTNQPQHF
TGTGCCATCAAGGGCGGGACCAATCAGCCCCAGCATTTT
>TRBJ1-6|.|.|TRBV6-5
CASRSGGAYNSPLHF
TGTGCCAGCCGGTCCGGGGGAGCCTATAATTCACCCCTCCACTTT
>TRBJ1-3|.|.|TRBV4-2
CASSQDPGGRLLGNTIYF
TGTGCCAGCAGCCAAGATCCCGGGGGGAGACTATTAGGAAACACCATATATTTT
>TRBJ2-3|TRBD2|few|TRBV9
CASSVAGGLTDTQYF
TGTGCCAGCAGCGTAGCGGGGGGTCTTACAGATACGCAGTATTTT
>TRBJ2-2|TRBD2|once|TRBV5-1
CASSSILAGNTGELFF
TGCGCCAGCAGCTCCATACTAGCGGGGAACACCGGGGAGCTGTTTTTT
>TRBJ2-7|.|once|TRBV28
CASSPPIGGVAAYEQYF
TGTGCCAGCAGTCCCCCAATCGGGGGAGTCGCGGCCTACGAGCAGTACTTC
>TRBJ2-7|TRBD1|few|TRBV11-2
CASKGQGFYEQYF
TGTGCCAGCAAGGGACAGGGGTTTTACGAGCAGTACTTC
>TRBJ2-7|.|.|TRBV20-1
CSALEIYEQYF
TGCAGTGCACTTGAGATCTACGAGCAGTACTTC
>TRBJ1-5|.|.|TRBV11-2
CASSLQGGNQPQHF
TGTGCCAGCAGCTTGCAGGGCGGCAATCAGCCCCAGCATTTT
>TRBJ1-1|.|.|TRBV19
CASTEEVNTEAFF
TGTGCCAGTACGGAGGAGGTGAATACTGAAGCTTTCTTT
>TRBJ1-5|.|few|TRBV7-2
CASSLAGRVSQPQHF
TGTGCCAGCAGCTTAGCGGGCAGGGTCAGTCAGCCCCAGCATTTT
>TRBJ2-5|TRBD2|.|TRBV5-1
CASKRGGLRETQYF
TGCGCCAGTAAGCGGGGGGGCCTGAGAGAGACCCAGTACTTC
>TRBJ1-6|.|once|TRBV28
CASSLGTRNSPLHF
TGTGCCAGCAGTTTAGGGACTCGAAATTCACCCCTCCACTTT
>TRBJ2-1|TRBD2|.|TRBV24-1
CATSGPGLAGGESYNEQFF
TGTGCCACCAGTGGTCCGGGACTAGCGGGAGGAGAGTCCTACAATGAGCAGTTCTTC
>TRBJ1-5|.|.|TRBV7-2
CASSTDSNSDQPQHF
TGTGCCAGCAGCACGGACAGCAACAGCGATCAGCCCCAGCATTTT
>TRBJ1-1|TRBD1|.|TRBV5-1
CASSSWTGTEAFF
TGCGCCAGCAGCAGCTGGACAGGGACTGAAGCTTTCTTT
>TRBJ1-1|.|.|TRBV11-2
CASSLSRDMGAFF
TGTGCCAGCAGCCTCAGCCGGGACATGGGAGCTTTCTTT
>TRBJ2-2|.|.|TRBV6-1
CASSEGETTTGELFF
TGTGCCAGCAGTGAAGGGGAGACTACCACCGGGGAGCTGTTTTTT
>TRBJ1-2|.|.|TRBV27
CASSSTGNGYTF
TGTGCCAGCAGTTCAACAGGGAATGGCTACACCTTC
>TRBJ2-5|TRBD1|.|TRBV5-6
CASSWTGNQETQYF
TGTGCCAGCAGCTGGACAGGGAACCAAGAGACCCAGTACTTC
>TRBJ2-5|.|.|TRBV7-7
CASSPTAYEETQYF
TGTGCCAGCAGCCCGACAGCGTATGAAGAGACCCAGTACTTC